Included here is one T cell receptor beta chain sequence, with context. 13 Jbeta primers and 60 Vbeta primers were used for the PCR. Clones were sequenced by immunoSEQ multiplex PCR, and TCRdb holds only the in-frame ones, with some missing. The sample comprises around 150,000 clones, more than 70% of which are singletons, and 1.5% to 2% rests with the top ten. This sample was included in a study of cytomegalovirus exposure and HLA in healthy donors. Turning to the study itself: An early release of data contained about 85 million unique TCRs, which came from HLA-typed donors.

This CDR3 is built from 18 residues. Germline V gives CDR1 SGHRS, CDR2 YFSETQ. Trimming cost V 0 bases and J 0 bases, with 16 bases left between them. Sequenced sample: PBMCs. This chain joins TRBV5-1 and TRBJ1-3; D uncertain. This clonotype originated in a woman between 40 and 55 years old in good health and CMV-seronegative. The CDR3 DNA follows: TGCGCCAGCAGCTTGGCCGGAGGCGCACTCTCCTCTGGAAACACCATATATTTT. Its protein is CASSLAGGALSSGNTIYF.